This T cell receptor beta chain was sequenced during a study of shared clonotypes between healthy human individuals. The V and J ends lost 6 bases and 4 bases respectively, with 23 bases between them. Germline CDR1 is SQVTM and CDR2 is ANQGSEA. The CDR3 spans 16 residues. Study-wide points: The study generally estimated greater richness for naive than memory subsets. The four-donor shared clonotypes exceeded non-shared clonotypes in generation probability, with non-shared ones scoring lower.

On this clone itself: The target antigen is unknown.

Some clones are missing from TCRdb's copy, which holds only in-frame ones; the method was immunoSEQ multiplex PCR. In the table there are hundreds of thousands of clones, over 95% of which are singletons. Cells designated naive CD8 were CD45RO-negative and were positively selected for CCR7, with terminally differentiated effector memory CD45RA+ cells excluded. Study donors comprised healthy, HIV-negative adults devoid of recent acute infection or vaccination. The source material was naive CD8+ T cells sorted from blood. This receptor was obtained from a woman under 40 in good health. V usage is TRBV29-1 and J usage is TRBJ2-3, with D possibly being TRBD2 (5 bases). CDR3 sequence: CSVIWRSPRDADTQYF. Here the CDR3 DNA reads TGCAGCGTAATTTGGAGGTCACCTAGAGATGCAGATACGCAGTATTTT.